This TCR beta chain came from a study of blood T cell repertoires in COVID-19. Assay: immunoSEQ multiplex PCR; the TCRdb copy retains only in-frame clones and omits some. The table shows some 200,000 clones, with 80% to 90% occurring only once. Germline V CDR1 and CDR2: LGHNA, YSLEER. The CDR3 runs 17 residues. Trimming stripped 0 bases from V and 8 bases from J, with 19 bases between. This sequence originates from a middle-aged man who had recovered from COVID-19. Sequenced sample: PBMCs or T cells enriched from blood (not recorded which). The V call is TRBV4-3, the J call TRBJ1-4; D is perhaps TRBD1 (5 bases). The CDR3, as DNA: TGCGCCAGCAGCCAAGATGCCAGGCCCGGGGGGAGCGAAAAACTGTTTTTT. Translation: CASSQDARPGGSEKLFF.